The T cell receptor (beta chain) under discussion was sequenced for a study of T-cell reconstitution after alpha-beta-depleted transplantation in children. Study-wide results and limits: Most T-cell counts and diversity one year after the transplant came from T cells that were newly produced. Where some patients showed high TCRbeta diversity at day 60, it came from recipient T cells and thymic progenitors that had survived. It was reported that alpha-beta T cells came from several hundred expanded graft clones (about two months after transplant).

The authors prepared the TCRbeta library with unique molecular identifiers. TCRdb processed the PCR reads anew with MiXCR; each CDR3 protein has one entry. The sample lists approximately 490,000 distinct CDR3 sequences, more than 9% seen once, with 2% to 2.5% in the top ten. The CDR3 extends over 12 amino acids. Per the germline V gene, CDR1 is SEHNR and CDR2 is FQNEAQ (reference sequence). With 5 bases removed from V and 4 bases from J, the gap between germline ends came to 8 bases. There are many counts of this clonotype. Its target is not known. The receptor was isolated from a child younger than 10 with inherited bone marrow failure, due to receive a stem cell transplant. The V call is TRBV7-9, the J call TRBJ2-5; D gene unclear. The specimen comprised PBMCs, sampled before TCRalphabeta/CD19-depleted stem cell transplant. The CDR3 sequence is CASSLPPETQYF. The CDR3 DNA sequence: TGTGCCAGCAGCCTGCCGCCAGAGACCCAGTACTTC.